One sample yielded the 21 T cell receptor beta chains listed below, sequenced in a study of chemoradiotherapy in HPV16-positive cancers. Using immunoSEQ multiplex PCR, the repertoire was profiled, and TCRdb retains in-frame clones only, with some absent. The repertoire includes about 17,000 clones, 90% of them detected once, and about 14% sits in the top ten. Sequenced material: blood, taken from a patient who underwent chemoradiotherapy. The source of these receptors is a human donor with HPV-associated anogenital cancer.

V and J are TRBV9 and TRBJ1-1; 8 nucleotides agree with TRBD1. V shed 3 bases, J shed 4 bases, and the junction held 8 bases outside the gene matches. This CDR3 is built from 15 residues. Germline-derived CDR1 and CDR2 are SGDLS and YYNGEE. The CDR3 region is CASSGTTGVGTEAFF. In DNA, the CDR3 is TGTGCCAGCAGCGGCACGACAGGGGTAGGCACTGAAGCTTTCTTT.

The rearrangement joins TRBV18 to TRBJ1-5; D remains ambiguous. CDR3 length: 12 residues. Looked up from germline, CDR1 is KGHSH and CDR2 is LQKENI. The ends were cut back, 3 bases at V and 5 bases at J, with 5 bases in the middle. The CDR3 coding sequence is TGTGCCAGCTCACCGGGTGATCAGCCCCAGCATTTT. This encodes CASSPGDQPQHF. The entire variable domain, with the rest obtained from reference TRBV18 and TRBJ1-5, is as follows: NAGVMQNPRHLVRRRGQEARLRCSPMKGHSHVYWYRQLPEEGLKFMVYLQKENIIDESGMPKERFSAEFPKEGPSILRIQQVVRGDSAAYFCASSPGDQPQHFGDGTRLSIL.

CDR3 amino acids: CASSGDRNYGYTF. CDR3 nucleotide sequence: TGTGCCAGCAGTGGCGACAGAAACTATGGCTACACCTTC. The V call is TRBV6-1, the J call TRBJ1-2; D is perhaps TRBD1 (5 bases). The CDR3 has 13 residues. Germline assignment: CDR1 MNHNS and CDR2 SASEGT. The germline V and J ends were trimmed by 4 bases and 2 bases, with 8 bases remaining between them.

The chain is built from TRBV6-6 and TRBJ2-6; D is unresolved. Looked up from germline, CDR1 is MNHNY and CDR2 is SVGAGI (reference sequence). V gave up 5 bases and J gave up 0 bases, with 8 bases separating them. The CDR3 has 15 residues. The CDR3 spells CASSAQASGANVLTF. CDR3 DNA sequence: TGTGCCAGCAGTGCGCAGGCCTCTGGGGCCAACGTCCTGACTTTC.

The V call is TRBV10-3, the J call TRBJ1-1; D is unclear. Per germline, CDR1 ENHRY and CDR2 SYGVKD. V dropped 4 bases and J dropped 11 bases, with 14 bases sitting between them. The CDR3 has 12 residues. CDR3 loop: CAISGDLSRAFF. Written as DNA, the CDR3 is TGTGCCATCAGTGGTGACCTAAGCAGGGCTTTCTTT.

The chain employs TRBV29-1 and TRBJ1-1; 12 nucleotides agree with TRBD1. Germline V CDR1 and CDR2: SQVTM, ANQGSEA. Trimming removed 0 bases from V and 4 bases from J; junction bases left unmatched: 6. This CDR3 spans 16 amino acids. The CDR3 nucleotides read TGCAGCGTTGAAGATCAGGGACAGGGGGCTTTCACTGAAGCTTTCTTT. Translation: CSVEDQGQGAFTEAFF. Full variable domain (rest looked up from reference TRBV29-1 and TRBJ1-1): SAVISQKPSRDICQRGTSLTIQCQVDSQVTMMFWYRQQPGQSLTLIATANQGSEATYESGFVIDKFPISRPNLTFSTLTVSNMSPEDSSIYLCSVEDQGQGAFTEAFFGQGTRLTVV.

V gene TRBV30 combines with J gene TRBJ1-2; tentative D call: TRBD1 (5 bases). Trimming cost V 0 bases and J 2 bases, with 7 bases left between them. The CDR3 totals 13 residues. The V gene's germline CDR1 is GTSNPN and CDR2 SVGIG (reference sequence). In DNA form, the CDR3 reads TGTGCCTGGAGTGTACGGGGGAACTATGGCTACACCTTC. Its translation is CAWSVRGNYGYTF.

The gene calls are TRBV4-3 and TRBJ1-2; 9 bases align to TRBD1. This CDR3 has 14 residues. CDR1 is LGHNA and CDR2 is YSLEER in the germline V gene. With V trimmed by 0 bases and J by 7 bases, 3 bases remained unmatched. The CDR3 sequence is CASSQDRTGAGYTF. CDR3 bases: TGCGCCAGCAGCCAAGATCGGACAGGGGCTGGCTACACCTTC.

This chain uses TRBV27 with TRBJ1-5, with D tentatively TRBD1 (5 bases). This CDR3 region has 14 residues. Trimming cost V 2 bases and J 0 bases, with 5 bases left between them. CDR1 is MNHEY and CDR2 is SMNVEV in the germline V gene (reference sequence). CDR3 coding DNA: TGTGCCAGCAGTTTAACAGGTAGCAATCAGCCCCAGCATTTT. It encodes CASSLTGSNQPQHF.

This clone was found once. The rearrangement joins TRBV5-8 to TRBJ1-2; D remains ambiguous. Germline V lookup: CDR1 SGHTS, CDR2 YDEGEE. This CDR3 comprises 13 residues. V lost 2 bases to trimming and J lost 4 bases, with 9 bases between them. The DNA for the CDR3 is TGTGCCAGCAGCTTAGGTCGGACCTATGGCTACACCTTC. It translates to CASSLGRTYGYTF.

The chain recombines TRBV14 with TRBJ1-1; 12 positions match TRBD1. The V and J ends lost 1 base and 5 bases, in that order; junction bases with no gene match: 5. Germline-derived CDR1 and CDR2 are SGHDN and FVKESK. The CDR3 sequence is 16 residues long. The CDR3 DNA is TGTGCCAGCAGCCAAGGGGGACAGGGGGCGAGGACTGAAGCTTTCTTT. Its protein is CASSQGGQGARTEAFF.

This sequence joins TRBV6-5 and TRBJ1-3; no reliable D call. The CDR3 spans 12 residues. V dropped 6 bases and J dropped 4 bases, with 7 bases sitting between them. The germline V gene encodes CDR1 MNHEY and CDR2 SVGAGI. This chain's CDR3 is CASRAQGNTIYF. CDR3 nucleotide sequence: TGTGCCAGCAGGGCGCAGGGAAACACCATATATTTT.

The chain couples TRBV18 to TRBJ1-1; D gene uncertain. CDR3 size: 14 residues. Between the trimmed V and J ends, which lost 3 bases and 9 bases, there was a span of 17 bases. CDR1 is KGHSH and CDR2 is LQKENI in the germline V gene. The DNA of the CDR3 is TGTGCCAGCTCACCGTCCTTCGGGCACCCTCAAGCTTTCTTT. Protein sequence: CASSPSFGHPQAFF.

The chain has TRBV30 and TRBJ1-1; the D is unclear. V lost 3 bases, J lost 5 bases, and 7 bases lay in between. Germline assignment: CDR1 GTSNPN and CDR2 SVGIG (reference sequence). CDR3 length: 11 amino acids. CDR3 sequence reads: CAWRIRTEAFF. The CDR3 nucleotides are TGTGCCTGGAGGATCAGGACTGAAGCTTTCTTT.

The CDR3 region is CASLAGDSTDTQYF. In DNA form, the CDR3 reads TGTGCCAGCCTAGCGGGGGATAGCACAGATACGCAGTATTTT. The chain employs TRBV19 and TRBJ2-3; 10 nucleotides agree with TRBD2. Germline V lookup: CDR1 LNHDA, CDR2 SQIVND (reference sequence). V lost 9 bases, J lost 0 bases, and 3 bases stayed unmatched. The CDR3 consists of 14 residues. Combining the CDR3 with reference TRBV19 and TRBJ2-3 gives the whole variable domain DGGITQSPKYLFRKEGQNVTLSCEQNLNHDAMYWYRQDPGQGLRLIYYSQIVNDFQKGDIAEGYSVSREKKESFPLTVTSAQKNPTAFYLCASLAGDSTDTQYFGPGTRLTVL.

J is TRBJ1-1 and V is TRBV6-1, with a tentative D call TRBD1 (5 bases). V dropped 6 bases and J dropped 3 bases, with 11 bases sitting between them. Germline CDR1 MNHNS, CDR2 SASEGT. The CDR3 runs to 13 residues. CDR3 region: CASSRVWDTEAFF. The CDR3 DNA reads TGTGCCAGCAGCAGGGTGTGGGACACTGAAGCTTTCTTT.

The V call is TRBV9, the J call TRBJ2-3, with D possibly TRBD1 on 6 matching bases. Germline-derived CDR1 and CDR2 are SGDLS and YYNGEE. Deletions cut 3 bases from V and 3 bases from J, with 8 bases between. CDR3 length: 13 residues. The CDR3 loop reads CASSAQGTDTQYF. CDR3 sequence (DNA): TGTGCCAGCAGCGCCCAGGGGACAGATACGCAGTATTTT. The complete variable domain, with remaining parts taken from reference TRBV9 and TRBJ2-3, reads DSGVTQTPKHLITATGQRVTLRCSPRSGDLSVYWYQQSLDQGLQFLIQYYNGEERAKGNILERFSAQQFPDLHSELNLSSLELGDSALYFCASSAQGTDTQYFGPGTRLTVL.

The chain joins TRBV29-1 to TRBJ2-7, with D possibly matching TRBD1 (6 bases). This CDR3 is 11 amino acids long. The V and J ends lost 6 bases and 6 bases respectively, with 12 bases between them. Per germline, CDR1 SQVTM and CDR2 ANQGSEA. The CDR3 spells CSVATGTEQYF. DNA of the CDR3: TGCAGCGTGGCCACAGGGACCGAGCAGTACTTC.

This clone was seen just once. The CDR3 here is CASSRPDRVNEKLFF. The CDR3 DNA is TGTGCCAGCAGCCGCCCGGACAGAGTAAATGAAAAACTGTTTTTT. The chain uses TRBV28 and TRBJ1-4; a weak D match, TRBD1 (6 bases). Germline loops: CDR1 MDHEN, CDR2 SYDVKM. This CDR3 has 15 residues. V lost 6 bases and J lost 5, with 16 bases in between.

This sequence joins TRBV9 and TRBJ2-1; D is unclear. The length of the CDR3 is 14 residues. V lost 0 bases, J lost 8 bases, and 12 bases lay in between. The germline V gene encodes CDR1 SGDLS and CDR2 YYNGEE. CDR3 region: CASSVGVGWYEQFF. The DNA of the CDR3 is TGTGCCAGCAGCGTAGGGGTGGGTTGGTATGAGCAGTTCTTC.

This rearrangement joins TRBV30 to TRBJ1-6, with 8 bases matching TRBD1. Losses at the gene ends were 6 bases for V and 10 bases for J; bases not matched to a gene: 17. CDR3 length: 16 amino acids. Germline V CDR1 and CDR2: GTSNPN, SVGIG (reference sequence). CDR3 DNA sequence: TGTGCCTGTCCCCAGGGGGCCGCTGGGGACGGGTCACCCCTCCACTTT. It is translated as CACPQGAAGDGSPLHF.